The 18 T cell receptor beta chains presented below share a single source sample, sequenced in a study of human T cells and chemical hapten exposure. Time point given: patch test 3, about 24 weeks after DPC sensitization. Noted treatment: therapeutic diphenylcyclopropenone sensitization with weekly scalp DPC. Unfractionated whole blood yielded total RNA. TCRdb passed the RACE reads through MiXCR, listing each CDR3 protein once. The sample has tens of thousands of distinct CDR3 sequences, around 9.5% seen once. The sequencing here drew on whole blood, taken in connection with sensitization to the hapten diphenylcyclopropenone (DPC). These receptors all come from a man aged 45-60 years with alopecia areata. Some clones in this sample may be carry-over from other donors' samples.

This clonotype was found a few times. V and J are TRBV4-3 and TRBJ2-5, with no clear D. V was cut by 0 bases and J by 4 bases, with 9 bases left in between. Germline assignment: CDR1 LGHNA and CDR2 YSLEER. The CDR3 runs to 14 residues. The CDR3 loop reads CASSQDRAAETQYF. Here the CDR3 DNA reads TGCGCCAGCAGCCAAGATCGGGCTGCAGAGACCCAGTACTTC.

This clonotype was recorded many times. The genes are TRBV5-1 and TRBJ2-3; D not certain. V was trimmed by 4 bases and J by 0 bases, leaving 3 bases between them. This CDR3 is 12 amino acids long. CDR1 and CDR2 (germline): SGHRS, YFSETQ. CDR3 in DNA: TGCGCCAGCAGCAGGAGCACAGATACGCAGTATTTT. Translating it yields CASSRSTDTQYF. Full variable domain (rest looked up from reference TRBV5-1 and TRBJ2-3): KAGVTQTPRYLIKTRGQQVTLSCSPISGHRSVSWYQQTPGQGLQFLFEYFSETQRNKGNFPGRFSGRQFSNSRSEMNVSTLELGDSALYLCASSRSTDTQYFGPGTRLTVL.

Many counts were recorded for this clonotype. The chain is built from TRBV29-1 and TRBJ2-1; TRBD2 is a possible D gene (5 bases). CDR1 and CDR2 (germline): SQVTM, ANQGSEA. CDR3 length: 13 amino acids. The V and J ends lost 4 bases and 3 bases respectively, with 10 bases between them. CDR3 region: CSVGTPRYNEQFF. CDR3 DNA sequence: TGCAGCGTTGGGACTCCACGCTACAATGAGCAGTTCTTC.

This clonotype was counted at least ten times. The chain recombines TRBV5-1 with TRBJ2-5, with 15 bases fitting TRBD2. Germline V gene data show CDR1 as SGHRS and CDR2 as YFSETQ. The J segment lost 4 bases and the V segment lost 6 bases, leaving 7 bases of the junction unmatched. The CDR3 totals 16 residues. This CDR3 reads CASIWGLAGGGETQYF. Here the CDR3 DNA reads TGCGCCAGCATCTGGGGACTAGCGGGAGGAGGAGAGACCCAGTACTTC.

There are many counts of this clonotype. This chain joins TRBV7-3 and TRBJ2-2; D possibly matches TRBD1 or TRBD2 (5 bases each). The CDR3 sequence is 14 residues long. Trimming shortened V by 6 bases and J by 4 bases, and 12 bases separated the two germline ends. Germline V gene lookup returns CDR1 SGHTA and CDR2 FQGTGA. CDR3 coding DNA: TGTGCCAGCAGGATGGGACCGCCCACCGGGGAGCTGTTTTTT. Translation: CASRMGPPTGELFF.

This clonotype has a count of ten or more. The rearrangement links TRBV5-4 to TRBJ1-5; D is unresolved. CDR3 size: 15 residues. V was cut by 2 bases and J by 2 bases, with 11 bases left in between. The germline gives CDR1 SGHNT, CDR2 YYREEE (reference sequence). The CDR3 nucleotides are TGTGCCAGCAGCTTAGAGGGTACAGGCAATCAGCCCCAGCATTTT. Protein: CASSLEGTGNQPQHF.

This clonotype was recorded many times. CDR3 loop: CASSLGTSGNIQYF. The CDR3 DNA is TGTGCCAGCAGCTTAGGGACTAGCGGAAACATTCAGTACTTC. The chain couples TRBV7-9 to TRBJ2-4, with 10 bases identical to TRBD2. This CDR3 comprises 14 residues. CDR1 and CDR2 (germline): SEHNR, FQNEAQ (reference sequence). With V trimmed by 1 base and J by 6 bases, 0 bases remained unmatched.

This chain uses TRBV11-2 with TRBJ2-2; weak D call: TRBD1 (6 bases). This CDR3 spans 15 amino acids. V dropped 1 base and J dropped 1 base, with 7 bases sitting between them. CDR1 SGHAT and CDR2 FQNNGV come from the germline V gene. CDR3 in amino acids: CASSLGGRNTGELFF. The CDR3 DNA reads TGTGCCAGCAGCTTAGGGGGGCGGAACACCGGGGAGCTGTTTTTT.

This clonotype was counted a few times. The chain employs TRBV29-1 and TRBJ2-3; D gene unclear. Per the germline V gene, CDR1 is SQVTM and CDR2 is ANQGSEA. Trimming removed 4 bases from V and 1 base from J, with 12 bases in between. The CDR3 has 14 amino acids. In nucleotides, the CDR3 is TGCAGCGTTGGAGGCCCCACGGGCACAGATACGCAGTATTTT. Translating gives CSVGGPTGTDTQYF.

This clonotype was seen at least ten times. The chain joins TRBV20-1 to TRBJ2-7, with no clear D. Trimming pared 5 bases from V and 7 bases from J, leaving 18 bases between. CDR1 and CDR2 from the germline V gene are DFQATT and SNEGSKA (reference sequence). This CDR3 region has 13 residues. The CDR3 region is CSAVDGILMEQYF. The DNA of the CDR3 is TGCAGTGCTGTGGATGGCATACTCATGGAGCAGTACTTC.

This clonotype is medium-sized. The V gene is TRBV5-1, the J gene TRBJ2-5; 11 bases map to TRBD2. The germline CDR1 and CDR2 sequences are SGHRS and YFSETQ. Trimming took 3 bases from V and 4 from J; bases not matched to a gene: 8. This CDR3 comprises 16 residues. CDR3 DNA sequence: TGCGCCAGCAGCTCCTCGGCTAGCGGGAGGAGAGAGACCCAGTACTTC. As protein: CASSSSASGRRETQYF. Using reference TRBV5-1 and TRBJ2-5 for the parts outside the CDR3, the full variable domain is KAGVTQTPRYLIKTRGQQVTLSCSPISGHRSVSWYQQTPGQGLQFLFEYFSETQRNKGNFPGRFSGRQFSNSRSEMNVSTLELGDSALYLCASSSSASGRRETQYFGPGTRLLVL.

This clonotype has at least ten counts. The rearrangement links TRBV6-6 to TRBJ2-1; D might be TRBD1 (5 bases). Per germline, CDR1 MNHNY and CDR2 SVGAGI (reference sequence). The CDR3 runs 15 residues. The V end was cut by 6 bases, the J end by 0 bases, with 12 bases between. CDR3 DNA sequence: TGTGCCAGCAGCCCAAGGGGCGGCTCCTACAATGAGCAGTTCTTC. It is translated as CASSPRGGSYNEQFF.

This clonotype was counted at least ten times. This chain links TRBV27 with TRBJ2-1; TRBD2 might be the D (6 bases). In germline, CDR1 is MNHEY, CDR2 SMNVEV (reference sequence). CDR3 size: 13 residues. Deletions cut 4 bases from V and 5 bases from J, with 9 bases between. The chain's CDR3 is CASSSSAHNEQFF. In DNA form, the CDR3 reads TGTGCCAGCAGTTCTAGCGCGCACAATGAGCAGTTCTTC.

This clonotype was seen ten or more times. The genes are TRBV7-3 and TRBJ2-2, with 8 bases fitting TRBD1. V was pared by 5 bases and J by 6 bases, with 5 bases of the junction left unmatched. The germline V gene encodes CDR1 SGHTA and CDR2 FQGTGA. This CDR3 is 14 amino acids long. The CDR3 DNA follows: TGTGCCAGCAGCCCACAACAGGGGGCCGGGGAGCTGTTTTTT. This codes for CASSPQQGAGELFF.

V gene TRBV28 combines with J gene TRBJ2-7; TRBD2 might be the D (6 bases). This CDR3 has 14 amino acids. Germline loops: CDR1 MDHEN, CDR2 SYDVKM. Trimming took off 4 bases at V and 4 bases at J, with 14 bases between the two ends. The CDR3 here is CASSSPGEDYEQYF. In DNA, the CDR3 is TGTGCCAGCAGTTCTCCGGGAGAGGATTACGAGCAGTACTTC.

This clonotype was picked up a small number of times. CDR3 protein: CASSPQDEANYGYTF. The CDR3 nucleotides are TGCGCCAGCAGCCCACAGGACGAAGCTAACTATGGCTACACCTTC. This chain connects TRBV4-1 to TRBJ1-2; perhaps TRBD1 as D (5 bases). Trimming shortened V by 4 bases and J by 0 bases, and 12 bases separated the two germline ends. This CDR3 comprises 15 residues. From germline, CDR1 is MGHRA and CDR2 YSYEKL.

A few counts support this clonotype. The V gene is TRBV9, the J gene TRBJ2-2, with D perhaps TRBD1 or TRBD2 (5 bases each). The CDR3 has 14 amino acids. Germline assignment: CDR1 SGDLS and CDR2 YYNGEE. Trimming pared 3 bases from V and 7 bases from J, leaving 13 bases between. The CDR3 protein is CASSDRGDRGELFF. CDR3 sequence (DNA): TGTGCCAGCAGCGACCGAGGGGACCGCGGGGAGCTGTTTTTT.

In this sample, this clonotype turned up many times. This rearrangement joins TRBV30 to TRBJ2-6; D gene uncertain. V was clipped by 4 bases and J by 2 bases, with 15 bases between them. The CDR3 covers 16 residues. From germline, CDR1 is GTSNPN and CDR2 SVGIG (reference sequence). The CDR3 DNA reads as TGTGCCTGGAACCCAGGCGGTGCCGCTGGGGCCAACGTCCTGACTTTC. Translated, it gives CAWNPGGAAGANVLTF.